This note documents a single TCR beta chain sequence. Its antigen is not known. The CDR3 spans 12 residues. V dropped 5 bases and J dropped 3 bases, with 8 bases sitting between them. Looked up from germline, CDR1 is SGHRS and CDR2 is YFSETQ. The data were produced by immunoSEQ multiplex PCR, yet TCRdb's version contains in-frame clones alone and is incomplete. The sample includes about 33,000 clones, approximately 79% seen only once; the top ten take roughly 10%. This specimen belongs to a study of OX40 agonist ivuxolimab in advanced cancers. Overall study context: The study enrolled dose-escalation patients with hepatocellular carcinoma, melanoma, renal cell or head and neck cancer. A mean age of around 63 years, range roughly 23 to 85, was recorded, and 82.7% were male. Study conclusions and caveats: It was also the case that some nonresponders had low normalized T-cell clonal expansion. Within 6 weeks, CD4+ and CD8+ blood T cells expanded clonally at 0.1 to 3.0 mg/kg.

Specimen: CD4+ or CD8+ T cells sorted from blood, collected in a trial of the OX40 agonist ivuxolimab. The chain recombines TRBV5-1 with TRBJ1-2, with D possibly TRBD1 on 5 matching bases. This clonotype was obtained from an adult with an advanced solid tumor such as melanoma, head and neck, liver or kidney cancer. CDR3 amino acids: CASRWGDYGYTF. The DNA of the CDR3 is TGCGCCAGCAGATGGGGGGACTATGGCTACACCTTC.